This TCR beta chain was identified during a study of spatial heterogeneity in lung cancer. Findings of the study overall: Mutation tallies in tumors tracked expanded intratumoral alpha and beta TCR counts.

The CDR3 spans 17 residues. CDR1 SGDLS and CDR2 YYNGEE come from the germline V gene. The V segment lost 3 bases and the J segment 4 bases; nucleotides outside the gene matches: 12. TCRdb reprocessed the 5' RACE reads via MiXCR and lists one record per CDR3 protein. The sample has roughly 3,800 distinct CDR3 sequences; less than 5.5% are singletons. In its sample, this clonotype is medium-sized. Its antigen is unidentified. Time point noted: sample taken at primary tumor resection. Tumor, nontumor lung or frozen PBMC supplied whole RNA that was sequenced unsorted. This TCR derives from a female donor with early-stage non-small cell lung cancer. Source: lung tumor tissue, taken at surgery. V usage is TRBV9 and J usage is TRBJ1-1; the match to TRBD1 covers 10 bases. In DNA form, the CDR3 reads TGTGCCAGCAGCGCCAGAGCCGGGACAGGGGCTTTCACTGAAGCTTTCTTT. It encodes CASSARAGTGAFTEAFF.